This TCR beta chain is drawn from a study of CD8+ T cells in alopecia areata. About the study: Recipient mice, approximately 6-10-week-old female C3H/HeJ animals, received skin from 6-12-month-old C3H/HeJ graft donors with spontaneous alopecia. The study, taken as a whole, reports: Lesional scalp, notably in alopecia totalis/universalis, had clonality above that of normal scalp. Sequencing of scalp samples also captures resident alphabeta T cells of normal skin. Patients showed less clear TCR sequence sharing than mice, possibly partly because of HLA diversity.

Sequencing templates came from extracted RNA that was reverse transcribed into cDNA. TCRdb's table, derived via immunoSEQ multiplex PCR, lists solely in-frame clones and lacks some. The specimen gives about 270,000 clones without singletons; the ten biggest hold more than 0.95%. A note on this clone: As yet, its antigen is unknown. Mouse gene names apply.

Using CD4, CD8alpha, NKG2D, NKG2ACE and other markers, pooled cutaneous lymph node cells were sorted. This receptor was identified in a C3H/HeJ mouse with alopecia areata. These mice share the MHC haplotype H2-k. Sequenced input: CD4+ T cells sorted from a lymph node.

The CDR3 region is CASRIPGQNQDTQYF. The CDR3 bases that were read are TGTGCCAGCAGAATCCCGGGACAAAACCAAGAC. The chain carries TRBV3 and TRBJ2-5; tentatively, D is TRBD1 (6 bases). The CDR3 is cut off 4 residues early in the read; its end comes from the germline J gene. This CDR3 comprises 15 residues. Germline V CDR1 and CDR2: SNHLY, FYNGKV (reference sequence). Trimming left V 6 bases short and J 0 bases short, with 13 bases between. The whole variable domain, remainder taken from reference TRBV3 and TRBJ2-5, is GPKVLQIPSHQIIDMGQMVTLNCDPVSNHLYFYWYKQILGQQMEFLVNFYNGKVMEKSKLFKDQFSVERPDGSYFTLKIQPTALEDSAVYFCASRIPGQNQDTQYFGPGTRLLVL.